This T cell receptor (beta chain) was sequenced in a study of post-analysis software for immune sequencing data. Whole-study context: The disease courses covered relapsing-remitting, secondary progressive and progressive-relapsing multiple sclerosis.

With respect to this clonotype: What it recognizes is unknown.

Findings and caveats of the study: Controls' normalized Chao1 diversity significantly exceeded that of multiple sclerosis patients.

Incorporated into the TCR beta cDNA libraries were unique molecular identifiers, which served to reduce PCR and sequencing biases. TCRdb recomputed calls from the PCR reads with MiXCR, one row per CDR3 protein. The sample lists approximately 770,000 distinct CDR3 sequences, about 43% seen once, with roughly 4.9% in the top ten. This TCR came from a girl aged 10-17 years with multiple sclerosis. The sample comprised blood.

The CDR3 coding sequence is TGTGCCAGCAGCTTGGATGGGACGACAGGCCGGGGAGGCTATGGCTACACCTTC. This sequence encodes CASSLDGTTGRGGYGYTF. V usage is TRBV5-5 and J usage is TRBJ1-2; D is perhaps TRBD1 (6 bases). V lost 0 bases and J lost 4, with 22 bases in between. Germline assignment: CDR1 SGHKS and CDR2 YYEKEE (reference sequence). The CDR3 sequence is 18 residues long. Full variable domain (remainder filled in from reference TRBV5-5 and TRBJ1-2): DAGVTQSPTHLIKTRGQQVTLRCSPISGHKSVSWYQQVLGQGPQFIFQYYEKEERGRGNFPDRFSARQFPNYSSELNVNALLLGDSALYLCASSLDGTTGRGGYGYTFGSGTRLTVV.